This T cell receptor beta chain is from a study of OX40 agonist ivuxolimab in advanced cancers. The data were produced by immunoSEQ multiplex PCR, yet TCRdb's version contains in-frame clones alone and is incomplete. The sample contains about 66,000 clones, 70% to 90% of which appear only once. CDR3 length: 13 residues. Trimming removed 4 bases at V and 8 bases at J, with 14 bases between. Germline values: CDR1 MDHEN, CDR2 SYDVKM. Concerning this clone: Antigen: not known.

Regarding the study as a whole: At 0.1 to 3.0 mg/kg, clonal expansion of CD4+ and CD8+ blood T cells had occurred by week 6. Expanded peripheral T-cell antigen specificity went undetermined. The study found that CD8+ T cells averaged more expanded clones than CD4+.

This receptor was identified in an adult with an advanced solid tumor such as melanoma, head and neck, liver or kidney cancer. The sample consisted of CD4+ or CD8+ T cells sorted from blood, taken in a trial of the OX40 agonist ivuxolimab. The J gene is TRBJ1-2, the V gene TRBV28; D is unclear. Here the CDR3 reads CASSSQIPVGYTF. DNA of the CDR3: TGTGCCAGCAGTTCACAAATTCCGGTAGGCTACACCTTC.